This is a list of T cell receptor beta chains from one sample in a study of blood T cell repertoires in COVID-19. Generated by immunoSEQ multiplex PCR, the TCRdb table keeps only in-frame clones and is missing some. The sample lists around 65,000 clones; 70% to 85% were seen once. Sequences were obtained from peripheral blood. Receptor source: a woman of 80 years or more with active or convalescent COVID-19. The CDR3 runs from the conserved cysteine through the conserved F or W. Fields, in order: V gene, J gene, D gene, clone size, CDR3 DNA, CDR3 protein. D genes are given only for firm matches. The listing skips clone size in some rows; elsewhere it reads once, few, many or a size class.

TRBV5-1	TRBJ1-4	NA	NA	TGCGCCAGCAGCTTGGTTACAGGCGGTGAAAAACTGTTTTTT	CASSLVTGGEKLFF
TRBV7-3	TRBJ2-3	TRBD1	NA	TGTGCCAGCAGCGTAAACACAGGGGGCGCAAGAGATACGCAGTATTTT	CASSVNTGGARDTQYF
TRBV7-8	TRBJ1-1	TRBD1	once	TGTGCCAGCAGCCCGCAACAGGGGGTGAACACTGAAGCTTTCTTT	CASSPQQGVNTEAFF
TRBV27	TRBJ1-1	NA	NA	TGTGCCAGCAGTTTAACGCGACAGAGGAACACTGAAGCTTTCTTT	CASSLTRQRNTEAFF
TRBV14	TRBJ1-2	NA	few	TGTGCCAGCAGAGGAGGGTCATATGGCTACACCTTC	CASRGGSYGYTF
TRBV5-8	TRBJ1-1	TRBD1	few	TGTGCCAGCAGCTTGGAAGTACAGGGGTTCGTAGCTTTCTTT	CASSLEVQGFVAFF
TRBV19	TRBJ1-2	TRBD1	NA	TGTGCCAGTAGTATAACAGGGGCCGAGGGGGGCTACACCTTC	CASSITGAEGGYTF
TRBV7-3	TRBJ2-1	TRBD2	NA	TGTGCCAGCTCCGCGAGCGGGGGGTTTTACAATGAGCAGTTCTTC	CASSASGGFYNEQFF
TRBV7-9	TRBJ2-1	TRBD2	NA	TGTGTCAGCAGCACACTTAGCGGGGGGGCCTTAGGCTCCTACAATGAGCAGTTCTTC	CVSSTLSGGALGSYNEQFF
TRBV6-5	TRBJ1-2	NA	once	TGTGCCAGCAGTTCTAGAACCTATGGCTACACCTTC	CASSSRTYGYTF
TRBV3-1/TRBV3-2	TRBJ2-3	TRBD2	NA	TGTGCCAGCAGCCAACTAGCGGGGGATTATACGCAGTATTTT	CASSQLAGDYTQYF
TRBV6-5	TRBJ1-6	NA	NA	TGTGCCAGCAGTTCCCGGCCTGACACCGAGGGTTCACCCCTCCACTTT	CASSSRPDTEGSPLHF
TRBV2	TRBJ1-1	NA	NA	TGTGCCAGCAGCTTACAGTCTGAAGCTTTCTTT	CASSLQSEAFF
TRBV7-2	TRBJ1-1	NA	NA	TGTGCCAGCAGCTTAAGGAGAGGGACTGAAGCTTTCTTT	CASSLRRGTEAFF
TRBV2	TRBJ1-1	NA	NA	TGTGACAGCAGAGGGCTGGGACAAGCACCGGGATTTTCGGTCTTT	CDSRGLGQAPGFSVF
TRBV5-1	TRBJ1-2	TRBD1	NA	TGCGCCAGCAGCCCCGGGGCAGGGGGGAACTATGGCTACACCTTC	CASSPGAGGNYGYTF
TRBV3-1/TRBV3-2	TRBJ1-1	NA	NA	TGTGCCAGCACTGGGGCCACTGAAGCTTTCTTT	CASTGATEAFF
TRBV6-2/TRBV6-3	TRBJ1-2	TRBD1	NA	TGTGCCAGCAGTTACTCGATAGGGGGCAGCTATGGCTACACCTTC	CASSYSIGGSYGYTF
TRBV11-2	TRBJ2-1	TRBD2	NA	TGTGCCAGCAGTCCCGGACTAGCCAATGAGCAGTTCTTC	CASSPGLANEQFF
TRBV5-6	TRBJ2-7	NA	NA	TGTGCCAGCAGCTCACGGGGCAGGGGCTCCTACGAGCAGTACTTC	CASSSRGRGSYEQYF
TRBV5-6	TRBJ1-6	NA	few	TGTGCCAGCAGCTTGAGAGGACGGGGATCACCCCTCCACTTT	CASSLRGRGSPLHF
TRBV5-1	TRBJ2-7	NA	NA	TGCGCCAGCAGCCCGCCCGGGGACGAGCAGTACTTC	CASSPPGDEQYF
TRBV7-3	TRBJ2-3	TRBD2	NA	TGTGCCAGCAGCTTAAATAGCGGGGGAGCCCTTGATACGCAGTATTTT	CASSLNSGGALDTQYF
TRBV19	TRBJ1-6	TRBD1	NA	TGTGCCAGTAGTACGACAGGGAGCTCCTATAATTCACCCCTCCACTTT	CASSTTGSSYNSPLHF
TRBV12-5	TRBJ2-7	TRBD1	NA	TGTGCTAGTGGTTTGGCTCCGGGACAGGGGCTCTCCTACGAGCAGTACTTC	CASGLAPGQGLSYEQYF
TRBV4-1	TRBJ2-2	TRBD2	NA	TGCGCCAGCAGCCAAGTAACCGGGGGGGCCAGATCCGGGGAGCTGTTTTTT	CASSQVTGGARSGELFF
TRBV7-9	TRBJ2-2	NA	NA	TGTGCCAGCAGCCCTGGGACACTCAGAGGCACCGGGGAGCTGTTTTTT	CASSPGTLRGTGELFF
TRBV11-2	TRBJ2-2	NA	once	TGTGCCAGCAGCTTAGGAGACAGCGTCACCGGGGAGCTGTTTTTT	CASSLGDSVTGELFF
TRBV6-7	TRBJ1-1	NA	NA	TGTGCCAGCAGCAGACAATGGGGGGGGAACACTGAAGCTTTCTTT	CASSRQWGGNTEAFF
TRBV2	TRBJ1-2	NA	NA	TGTGCCAGCAGTGAATGGGGGAGGGGCGAGGGGCCTGGCTACACCTTC	CASSEWGRGEGPGYTF
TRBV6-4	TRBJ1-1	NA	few	TGTGCCAGCAGTGAATGGAGGAAGTGGAGCACTGAAGCTTTCTTT	CASSEWRKWSTEAFF
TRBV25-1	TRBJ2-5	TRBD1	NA	TGTGCCAGCAGTGAGCCCACTTCGGGACAGGGCTGGGAGACCCAGTACTTC	CASSEPTSGQGWETQYF
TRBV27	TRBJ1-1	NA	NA	TGTGCCAGCAGTTTTGGCCGGGGGTGGGCTGAAGCTTTCTTT	CASSFGRGWAEAFF
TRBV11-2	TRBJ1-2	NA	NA	TGTGCCAGCAGCTTTTCCGGGGGGGCAGGCTATGGCTACACCTTC	CASSFSGGAGYGYTF